This T cell receptor (beta chain) was identified in a study of beta chain features in type 1 diabetes. In regard to this clone: Its antigen is not known.

Reverse transcribing all isolated RNA meant expressed TCRB transcripts were sequenced. The table came from immunoSEQ multiplex PCR; TCRdb's copy has only in-frame clones and leaves some out. Counted here are around 250,000 clones, roughly 70% occurring once; the ten biggest clones make up around 0.057%. Study-wide points: cDNA-based sequencing might over-represent cells highly expressing TCR. Shorter TCRB CDR3s, moderately but significantly so, were found in Type 1 diabetes patients in all four CD4+ subsets.

Specimen: naive CD4+ T cells from blood. This TCR was sampled from a man aged 30-40 years in good health.

As DNA, the CDR3 is TGTGCCAGCAGAGGGACTAGAGGTTCCGAGCAGTACTTC. It is translated as CASRGTRGSEQYF. This rearrangement joins TRBV27 to TRBJ2-7; 8 positions match TRBD2. Per germline, CDR1 MNHEY and CDR2 SMNVEV (reference sequence). The ends lost 6 bases at V and 6 bases at J; junction bases unmatched: 7. This CDR3 spans 13 amino acids.